Listed below are T cell receptor beta chains from one sample, sequenced in a study of cytomegalovirus exposure and HLA in healthy donors. Assay used: immunoSEQ multiplex PCR; TCRdb lists only in-frame clones, some missing. Found here are about 58,000 clones; the top ten clones hold 3.5% to 4%. The sequenced material came from PBMCs. These TCRs come from a male donor in good health and CMV-seronegative. Each CDR3 is given with its conserved first and last residue.

J gene	V gene	CDR3 protein
TRBJ1-2	TRBV7-8	CASSLDRATSGYTF
TRBJ1-2	TRBV28	CASRGRTGNYGYTF
TRBJ2-1	TRBV10-3	CAISESTGSHREQFF
TRBJ2-3	TRBV10-3	CAIKREGPDTQYF
TRBJ1-1	TRBV6-5	CASSYSSGVEAFF
TRBJ2-5	TRBV7-9	CASSLELTQETQYF
TRBJ2-7	TRBV5-1	CASNLGVGREQYF
TRBJ1-1	TRBV5-6	CASSPGHLNTEAFF
TRBJ2-7	TRBV5-5	CASSWGLAYEQYF
TRBJ2-3	TRBV4-1	CASSQDASGGTDKQYF
TRBJ1-1	TRBV11-3	CASSLGVRDEDFF
TRBJ1-1	TRBV19	CAAASTNTEDFF
TRBJ2-2	TRBV19	CASVAGGNTGELFF
TRBJ2-7	TRBV28	CASRGLASDYEQYF
TRBJ1-1	TRBV5-8	CASSLVTGAMNTEAFF
TRBJ1-5	TRBV28	CASSLNQPQHF
TRBJ2-4	TRBV6-1	CASSEIPGIAKNIQYF
TRBJ2-7	TRBV7-8	CASSSREGRTYEQYF
TRBJ1-5	TRBV7-8	CASSHGRGYSNQPQHF
TRBJ1-1	TRBV19	CASSLWGQGATEAFF
TRBJ1-6	TRBV4-3	CASSQESSYNSPLHF
TRBJ1-3	TRBV19	CASSISSRGSGNTIYF
TRBJ2-7	TRBV6-6	CASRTGTTYEQYF
TRBJ1-6	TRBV5-1	CASSIDLSSYNSPLHF
TRBJ1-2	TRBV27	CASSFYSRGNNYGYTF
TRBJ2-1	TRBV4-3	CASSQGLAGNNEQFF
TRBJ1-5	TRBV30	CAWSLGGHQPQHF
TRBJ2-3	TRBV5-1	CASSSGRTSGATDTQYF
TRBJ2-7	TRBV4-2	CASSQDRGGREQYF